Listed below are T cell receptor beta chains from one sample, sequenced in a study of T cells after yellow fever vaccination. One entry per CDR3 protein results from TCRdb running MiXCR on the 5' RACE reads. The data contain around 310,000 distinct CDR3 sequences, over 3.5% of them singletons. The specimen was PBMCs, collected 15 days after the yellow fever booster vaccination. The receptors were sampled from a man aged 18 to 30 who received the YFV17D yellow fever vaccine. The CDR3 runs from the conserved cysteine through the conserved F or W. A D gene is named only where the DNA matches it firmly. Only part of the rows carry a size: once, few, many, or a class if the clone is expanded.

TGCGCCAGCAGACGATACAGGGGATGGATGAACACTGAAGCTTTCTTT	CASRRYRGWMNTEAFF	TRBD1	TRBV5-1	TRBJ1-1	NA
TGTGCCAGCGTAGGGGCAGATGGGGCCAACGTCCTGACTTTC	CASVGADGANVLTF	NA	TRBV18	TRBJ2-6	NA
TGTGCCAGCCACCTGGAGGGGAGAGACTATGGCTACACCTTC	CASHLEGRDYGYTF	NA	TRBV19	TRBJ1-2	many
TGTGCCAGCACCGATATAGCGGGGGGTTGGAATGAGCAGTTCTTC	CASTDIAGGWNEQFF	TRBD2	TRBV7-2	TRBJ2-1	many
TGTGCCAGCAGCCAAGGGAGGACAGTGTCTAATGAGCAGTTCTTC	CASSQGRTVSNEQFF	NA	TRBV4-2	TRBJ2-1	NA
TGTGCCAGCAGTCCGCCGGGTATCAGGGTGGGTGGCTACACCTTC	CASSPPGIRVGGYTF	NA	TRBV12-3/TRBV12-4	TRBJ1-2	many
TGTGCCAGCAGCTTAGTGTCCGGGGGCGTTTCACCCCTCCACTTT	CASSLVSGGVSPLHF	NA	TRBV7-9	TRBJ1-6	few
TGCAGTGCCGCCCCGGGACTAGCAACAGATACGCAGTATTTT	CSAAPGLATDTQYF	TRBD2	TRBV20-1	TRBJ2-3	few
TGTGCCAGCAGCCCGGGACTCAGCACAGATACGCAGTATTTT	CASSPGLSTDTQYF	NA	TRBV7-2	TRBJ2-3	many
TGCAGTGCTAGACTCCCCGGACACTCCGTCCGCCAAAACATTCAGTACTTC	CSARLPGHSVRQNIQYF	NA	TRBV20-1	TRBJ2-4	many
TGCGCCAGCAGCTGGACCGGGGCCGGCTACACCTTC	CASSWTGAGYTF	NA	TRBV5-1	TRBJ1-2	few
TGCGCCAGCAGCCAAGGGGGGCCCTCCTACGAGCAGTACTTC	CASSQGGPSYEQYF	NA	TRBV4-3	TRBJ2-7	many
TGTGCCAGCAGCGTAGCTTCCCTCGGGGGGACGGAGACCCAGTACTTC	CASSVASLGGTETQYF	TRBD2	TRBV9	TRBJ2-5	few
TGTGCCAGCGAAGACAGGGTAGCGGGAAACACCATATATTTT	CASEDRVAGNTIYF	TRBD1	TRBV7-2	TRBJ1-3	many
TGTGCCAGCAGTTATGAGATTTACACTGAAGCTTTCTTT	CASSYEIYTEAFF	NA	TRBV6-6	TRBJ1-1	few
TGTGCCAGCAGTTTACCCCGATACAGGGGGTCCGGCACTGAAGCTTTCTTT	CASSLPRYRGSGTEAFF	TRBD1	TRBV12-3/TRBV12-4	TRBJ1-1	many
TGTGCCACCAGCAGAGCACAGGCTGGAGAGCCGAAACTGTTTTTT	CATSRAQAGEPKLFF	NA	TRBV15	TRBJ1-4	many
TGCAGTGCTAAACTAGCGAAAGGAAAAAACATTCAGTACTTC	CSAKLAKGKNIQYF	TRBD2	TRBV20-1	TRBJ2-4	many
TGTGCCAGTAGTATTCAGGGTACCGGGGAGCTGTTTTTT	CASSIQGTGELFF	NA	TRBV19	TRBJ2-2	NA
TGTGCCAGCAGCCTAACGGGTGGGCGGGTCGCTGAAGCTTTCTTT	CASSLTGGRVAEAFF	NA	TRBV7-9	TRBJ1-1	NA
TGTGCCAGCGGTCAGGTCCACGAGCAGTACTTC	CASGQVHEQYF	NA	TRBV6-5	TRBJ2-7	many
TGTGCCAGCAGGGGGGGGTCGTGGAGAAATTCACCCCTCCACTTT	CASRGGSWRNSPLHF	NA	TRBV27	TRBJ1-6	many
NA	CASSFGAGTPTQYF	NA	TRBV12-3/TRBV12-4	TRBJ2-5	many
TGTGCCAGCACCAAACCCAGGGGAGAGACCCAGTACTTC	CASTKPRGETQYF	NA	TRBV7-8	TRBJ2-5	many
TGTGCCAGCAGCTTGGTGGGGCTTTTACAAGAGACCCAGTACTTC	CASSLVGLLQETQYF	NA	TRBV5-4	TRBJ2-5	NA
TGTGCCAGCAGCTTAAATGTCGGTCAGTTGAATGAGCAGTTCTTC	CASSLNVGQLNEQFF	NA	TRBV7-3	TRBJ2-1	many
TGCAGTGCTGTCGGGGGGGGCTTTGAGGAGACCCAGTACTTC	CSAVGGGFEETQYF	TRBD2	TRBV20-1	TRBJ2-5	few
TGCAGCGCAACGGACAGGAACACTGAAGCTTTCTTT	CSATDRNTEAFF	NA	TRBV29-1	TRBJ1-1	many
TGTGCCAGCAGCCGAGGAACAAATCTCGGCGGAAACATTCAGTACTTC	CASSRGTNLGGNIQYF	NA	TRBV4-2	TRBJ2-4	few
TGTGCCAGCAGCCAAAGAGGCCCCCTTAGCACAGATACGCAGTATTTT	CASSQRGPLSTDTQYF	NA	TRBV7-2	TRBJ2-3	few
TGTGCCAGCAGCCAAGGAGAAGGTTTGGCCACAGATACGCAGTATTTT	CASSQGEGLATDTQYF	NA	TRBV4-2	TRBJ2-3	few